The 10 T cell receptor beta chains listed next were all sequenced from one sample in a study of blood T cell repertoires in COVID-19. The assay was immunoSEQ multiplex PCR, and TCRdb's table has in-frame clones only and misses some. The sample consists of about 300,000 clones, about 88% of them appearing once. The material sequenced was peripheral blood. Receptors originate from a human donor with COVID-19, enrolled during active disease. The donor label of this sample is uncertain.

The rearrangement joins TRBV5-1 to TRBJ1-1, with 12 bases fitting TRBD1. This CDR3 has 16 residues. Germline CDR1 reads SGHRS; CDR2 reads YFSETQ. Losses at the gene ends were 4 bases for V and 5 bases for J; bases not matched to a gene: 9. The CDR3 sequence: CASSTGTGGSATEAFF. CDR3 nucleotides: TGCGCCAGCAGCACCGGGACAGGGGGCAGTGCGACTGAAGCTTTCTTT.

J is TRBJ2-7 and V is TRBV27; the match to TRBD1 covers 9 bases. Per the germline V gene, CDR1 is MNHEY and CDR2 is SMNVEV (reference sequence). Trimming at V came to 5 bases and at J to 2 bases, leaving 4 bases not matched to a gene. The CDR3 spans 14 residues. The CDR3 bases are TGTGCCAGCAGTCCCGGGACAGGGCCCTACGAGCAGTACTTC. It specifies CASSPGTGPYEQYF.

The rearrangement uses TRBV15 and TRBJ1-4; a weak D match, TRBD1 (5 bases). This CDR3 has 15 amino acids. Looked up from germline, CDR1 is LNHNV and CDR2 is YYDKDF (reference sequence). Between the trimmed V and J ends, which lost 1 base and 8 bases, there was a span of 14 bases. This chain's CDR3 is CATSRVLGREEKLFF. The CDR3 coding sequence is TGTGCCACCAGCAGAGTATTGGGCAGGGAAGAAAAACTGTTTTTT.

This chain links TRBV27 with TRBJ2-1, with 12 positions matching TRBD1. This CDR3 is built from 17 residues. V gave up 6 bases and J gave up 6 bases; unmatched junction bases: 12. CDR1 MNHEY and CDR2 SMNVEV come from the germline V gene (reference sequence). In DNA, the CDR3 is TGTGCCAGCAGCACAAATGCCGGGACAGGGGGCGGCAATGAGCAGTTCTTC. Translation: CASSTNAGTGGGNEQFF.

The chain is built from TRBV9 and TRBJ2-5; weak D call: TRBD2 (5 bases). The CDR3 has 13 amino acids. Trimming left V 7 bases short and J 7 bases short, with 17 bases between. Germline lookup yields CDR1 SGDLS and CDR2 YYNGEE. The DNA for the CDR3 is TGTGCCAGCGGCCCCGATAGCGTCGGGACCCAGTACTTC. Protein sequence: CASGPDSVGTQYF.

V and J are TRBV3-1 (or the pseudogene TRBV3-2) and TRBJ2-7; D is ambiguous. Trimming removed 3 bases at V and 3 bases at J, with 3 bases between. Germline V gene lookup returns CDR1 LGHDT and CDR2 YNNKEL (reference sequence). This CDR3 comprises 11 residues. The CDR3 here is CASSQYYEQYF. The CDR3 DNA sequence: TGTGCCAGCAGCCAGTACTACGAGCAGTACTTC.

The rearrangement uses TRBV11-2 and TRBJ1-4; D remains unclear. In germline, CDR1 is SGHAT, CDR2 FQNNGV. This CDR3 is 14 amino acids long. V lost 5 bases and J lost 1, with 8 bases in between. DNA of the CDR3: TGTGCCAGCAGCACTCGACAAACTAATGAAAAACTGTTTTTT. This translates into CASSTRQTNEKLFF.

This chain connects TRBV3-1 (or the pseudogene TRBV3-2) to TRBJ2-2; 7 bases match TRBD2. CDR1 is LGHDT and CDR2 is YNNKEL in the germline V gene (reference sequence). V trimming: 2 bases; J trimming: 4 bases; junction bases outside the gene matches: 4. CDR3 size: 15 residues. The DNA of the CDR3 is TGTGCCAGCAGCCAAATGGGCGGGAGCACCGGGGAGCTGTTTTTT. It encodes CASSQMGGSTGELFF.

The CDR3 is CASSQGAIVDGTGELFF. The DNA for the CDR3 is TGTGCCAGCAGCCAGGGGGCGATCGTTGACGGCACCGGGGAGCTGTTTTTT. The chain combines TRBV3-1 (or the pseudogene TRBV3-2) with TRBJ2-2; a weak D match, TRBD1 (6 bases). Germline V gene sequence: CDR1 LGHDT, CDR2 YNNKEL (reference sequence). V was clipped by 3 bases and J by 4 bases, with 18 bases between them. The CDR3 extends over 17 amino acids.

This chain joins TRBV14 and TRBJ1-1; the D is unclear. CDR1 and CDR2 (germline): SGHDN, FVKESK. Trimming shortened V by 1 base and J by 3 bases, and 6 bases separated the two germline ends. The CDR3 extends over 13 amino acids. The CDR3 here is CASSQVTYTEAFF. CDR3 bases: TGTGCCAGCAGCCAAGTAACATACACTGAAGCTTTCTTT.